This TCR beta chain was captured in a study of a mutant IDH1 vaccine in newly diagnosed glioma. This CDR3 is built from 12 residues. The ends were cut back, 0 bases at V and 14 bases at J, with 10 bases in the middle. Germline CDR1 LGHNA, CDR2 YSLEER. The sample's time point: week 5, during vaccination. Topical imiquimod was applied with each vaccine dose, which held 300 ug of mutant IDH1 20-mer peptide. TCRdb keeps only in-frame clones here, not all; method: immunoSEQ multiplex PCR. The sample contains around 28,000 clones, roughly 90% of which appear only once. Whole-study findings and limits: Among all patients, vaccine-induced immune responses occurred in roughly 93%.

As regards this clone: Antigen specificity is unknown.

V usage is TRBV4-3 and J usage is TRBJ1-4, with unresolved D. Sequences were derived from PBMCs, sampled from a glioma patient whose treatment included an IDH1 peptide vaccine. The TCR was taken from a man younger than 35 with glioma. The CDR3 DNA sequence: TGCGCCAGCAGCCAAGAGACTGGAGGTCTGTTTTTT. Residues: CASSQETGGLFF.